The 31 T cell receptor beta chains below come from one sample, sequenced in a study of identical twins. TCRdb analysed the 5' RACE reads with MiXCR anew, one entry per CDR3 protein. The sample yields more than 1.5 million distinct CDR3 sequences, about 32% seen once. The sample comprised cord blood. These receptors all come from a newborn girl in good health.

J is TRBJ1-1 and V is TRBV2; tentative D call: TRBD1 (6 bases). V lost 6 bases to trimming and J lost 6 bases, with 17 bases between them. This CDR3 region has 14 residues. CDR1 is SNHLY, CDR2 FYNNEI, per germline. In nucleotides, the CDR3 is TGTGCCAGCAGACTCATTAAGGGGGGCCCTGAAGCTTTCTTT. Its protein product is CASRLIKGGPEAFF.

As concerns this clonotype: The junction does not match germline at one end; this may be a read error. This chain joins TRBV2 and TRBJ2-7; D perhaps matches TRBD1 (6 bases). Germline assignment: CDR1 SNHLY and CDR2 FYNNEI. There are 14 residues in the CDR3. CDR3 coding DNA: TGTGCCAGCACGGACAGTTTTCCCCCTTACGGGCAGTACTTC. Translated: CASTDSFPPYGQYF.

The chain combines TRBV3-1 with TRBJ2-7; 11 bases are a match to TRBD2. The V and J ends lost 7 bases and 2 bases, in that order; junction bases with no gene match: 4. The germline CDR1 and CDR2 sequences are LGHDT and YNNKEL (reference sequence). The CDR3 sequence is 14 residues long. Here the CDR3 DNA reads TGTGCCAGCACGACTAGCGGGGACCCCTACGAGCAGTACTTC. The encoded protein is CASTTSGDPYEQYF.

This clonotype was recorded at least ten times. The chain links TRBV21-1 to TRBJ1-2. TRBV21-1 counts as a pseudogene. This CDR3 has 12 residues. The CDR3 DNA reads as TGTGCCAGCAGCAAAGGGGGCTATGGCTACACCTTC. Translation: CASSKGGYGYTF.

A few counts support this clonotype. This chain connects TRBV20-1 to TRBJ2-3; D not resolved. V lost 3 bases and J 4 bases, leaving 14 bases between the germline ends. CDR3 length equals 14 residues. Germline V gene sequence: CDR1 DFQATT, CDR2 SNEGSKA (reference sequence). The chain's CDR3 is CSASQAPQSDTQYF. The CDR3 DNA reads TGCAGTGCTAGCCAGGCCCCACAGTCAGATACGCAGTATTTT.

The V and J genes are TRBV4-2 and TRBJ2-1; TRBD2 matches 10 bases. This CDR3 has 17 residues. The V gene end was trimmed by 4 bases and the J gene end by 5 bases; junction bases not matched to a gene: 11. From germline, CDR1 is LGHNA and CDR2 YNFKEQ. This chain's CDR3 is CASSPDGLAGVNNEQFF. The CDR3 nucleotides are TGTGCCAGCAGCCCAGACGGGCTAGCGGGAGTAAACAATGAGCAGTTCTTC.

The chain joins TRBV7-9 to TRBJ2-3; D gene uncertain. Germline CDR1 SEHNR, CDR2 FQNEAQ (reference sequence). Trimming removed 1 base at V and 2 bases at J, with 13 bases between. This CDR3 comprises 16 residues. Written as DNA, the CDR3 is TGTGCCAGCAGCTTAGATCTCCCGGTCCCCACAGATACGCAGTATTTT. Encoded protein: CASSLDLPVPTDTQYF.

Only a few counts were recorded for this clonotype. This rearrangement joins TRBV7-9 to TRBJ1-2; TRBD1 matches at 11 bases. The CDR3 loop spans 15 amino acids. Germline-derived CDR1 and CDR2 are SEHNR and FQNEAQ (reference sequence). Unmatched junction bases numbered 3, after V lost 2 bases and J lost 4 bases. CDR3 in amino acids: CASSLRTGGFYGYTF. The DNA for the CDR3 is TGTGCCAGCAGCTTACGGACAGGGGGCTTCTATGGCTACACCTTC.

This clonotype was seen only once. The chain uses TRBV18 and TRBJ2-4; perhaps TRBD2 as D (5 bases). CDR1 and CDR2 (germline): KGHSH, LQKENI. V was shortened by 3 bases and J by 13 bases, with 28 bases between the two germline ends. The CDR3 contains 17 residues. The CDR3 bases are TGTGCCAGCTCACCCTACACCCCGTCTAGCTCCTACAATGAGCAGTACTTC. It is translated as CASSPYTPSSSYNEQYF. The full variable domain, rest sourced from reference TRBV18 and TRBJ2-4, is NAGVMQNPRHLVRRRGQEARLRCSPMKGHSHVYWYRQLPEEGLKFMVYLQKENIIDESGMPKERFSAEFPKEGPSILRIQQVVRGDSAAYFCASSPYTPSSSYNEQYFGAGTRLSVL.

The J gene is TRBJ1-1, the V gene TRBV6-1; D perhaps matches TRBD1 (6 bases). The CDR3 sequence is 15 residues long. Per germline, CDR1 MNHNS and CDR2 SASEGT. The V gene lost 3 bases and the J gene lost 2 bases, with 13 bases spanning the gap. The CDR3 region is CASSELRGSNTEAFF. The CDR3 DNA reads TGTGCCAGCAGTGAGCTCAGGGGCTCAAACACTGAAGCTTTCTTT.

This clonotype was picked up a small number of times. The CDR3 region has the DNA TGCAGTGCCCCTGGGACTAGCGGGAGAGATGAGCAGTACTTC. It is translated as CSAPGTSGRDEQYF. This chain joins TRBV20-1 and TRBJ2-4; TRBD2 matches 14 bases. V shed 6 bases, J shed 13 bases, and the junction held 11 bases outside the gene matches. The CDR3 runs 14 residues. The V gene's germline CDR1 is DFQATT and CDR2 SNEGSKA (reference sequence).

This clonotype was counted a few times. V gene TRBV4-2 combines with J gene TRBJ1-1; 10 nucleotides align to TRBD1. V dropped 5 bases and J dropped 10; count of bases not matched to a gene: 1. In germline, CDR1 is LGHNA, CDR2 YNFKEQ. The CDR3 extends over 11 amino acids. The DNA for the CDR3 is TGTGCCAGCAGCGGACAGGGGGGAGCTTTCTTT. Translation: CASSGQGGAFF.

This clonotype was counted between two and nine times. This chain joins TRBV18 and TRBJ2-1; a weak D match, TRBD2 (6 bases). V was trimmed by 1 base and J by 9 bases, leaving 16 bases between them. The CDR3 extends over 15 amino acids. The germline CDR1 and CDR2 sequences are KGHSH and LQKENI. CDR3 sequence (DNA): TGTGCCAGCTCACCACTCCGGGCTAGCGAGGCTGAGCAGTTCTTC. It codes for CASSPLRASEAEQFF. Full variable domain (missing parts from reference TRBV18 and TRBJ2-1): NAGVMQNPRHLVRRRGQEARLRCSPMKGHSHVYWYRQLPEEGLKFMVYLQKENIIDESGMPKERFSAEFPKEGPSILRIQQVVRGDSAAYFCASSPLRASEAEQFFGPGTRLTVL.

Comment on this clonotype: A much larger clone differs from this one at a single base, so this may be a read error. V and J are TRBV28 and TRBJ2-4; tentatively, D is TRBD2 (6 bases). V was clipped by 2 bases and J by 11 bases, with 19 bases between them. In germline, CDR1 is MDHEN, CDR2 SYDVKM. The CDR3 sequence is 15 residues long. The CDR3 DNA reads as TGTGCCAGCAGTTTACTAGCGAGACCTTCAGGCGTTCAGTACTTC. Translated, it gives CASSLLARPSGVQYF.

The chain employs TRBV28 and TRBJ2-4; 7 bases align to TRBD2. Germline V gene lookup returns CDR1 MDHEN and CDR2 SYDVKM. The CDR3 is 15 amino acids. The ends lost 3 bases at V and 0 bases at J; junction bases unmatched: 2. In DNA, the CDR3 is TGTGCCAGCAGTTTGACTAGCTCAGCCAAAAACATTCAGTACTTC. This sequence encodes CASSLTSSAKNIQYF.

This clonotype was detected ten times or more. The V and J genes are TRBV9 and TRBJ2-1, with 8 bases that match TRBD2. Per germline, CDR1 SGDLS and CDR2 YYNGEE. CDR3 size: 15 residues. V was clipped by 0 bases and J by 2 bases; unmatched bases: 1. The CDR3 region is CASSVGAGAYNEQFF. CDR3 nucleotide sequence: TGTGCCAGCAGCGTAGGAGCGGGGGCCTACAATGAGCAGTTCTTC.

A few counts support this clonotype. The rearrangement uses TRBV9 and TRBJ1-6; no firm D call. Germline V gene sequence: CDR1 SGDLS, CDR2 YYNGEE. V was shortened by 2 bases and J by 4 bases, with 7 bases between the two germline ends. The length of the CDR3 is 14 residues. In DNA form, the CDR3 reads TGTGCCAGCAGCGTCGGGGAGTATAATTCACCCCTCCACTTT. Translated: CASSVGEYNSPLHF. The variable domain in full, completed from reference TRBV9 and TRBJ1-6, reads DSGVTQTPKHLITATGQRVTLRCSPRSGDLSVYWYQQSLDQGLQFLIQYYNGEERAKGNILERFSAQQFPDLHSELNLSSLELGDSALYFCASSVGEYNSPLHFGNGTRLTVT.

The gene calls are TRBV12-1 and TRBJ2-1; the table's D gene call, TRBD2, was not cross checked with the DNA. TRBV12-1 is termed a pseudogene. The CDR3 consists of 13 residues. CDR3 sequence: CASSEREDNEQFF. CDR3 in DNA: TGTGCCAGCAGCGAGCGGGAAGACAATGAGCAGTTCTTC.

A few counts support this clonotype. CDR3: CASSQGLLGRNYGYTF. CDR3 DNA sequence: TGCGCCAGCAGCCAAGGCCTCTTGGGGAGGAACTATGGCTACACCTTC. The V and J genes are TRBV4-1 and TRBJ1-2; no definite D call. CDR1 and CDR2 (germline): MGHRA, YSYEKL. V lost 1 base, J lost 2 bases, and 14 bases lay in between. This CDR3 region has 16 residues.

V is TRBV10-3 and J is TRBJ2-7; 12 positions agree with TRBD2. The CDR3 covers 14 residues. CDR1 ENHRY and CDR2 SYGVKD come from the germline V gene. V gave up 6 bases and J gave up 5 bases; unmatched junction bases: 5. CDR3: CAISRLAGVDEQYF. The CDR3 coding sequence is TGTGCCATCAGCCGACTAGCGGGAGTAGACGAGCAGTACTTC.

The chain combines TRBV20-1 with TRBJ1-4, with D possibly TRBD1 on 5 matching bases. The V gene lost 3 bases and the J gene lost 8 bases, with 13 bases spanning the gap. The CDR3 is made up of 13 amino acids. Germline V gene sequence: CDR1 DFQATT, CDR2 SNEGSKA (reference sequence). The chain's CDR3 is CSARAQGGEKLFF. CDR3 sequence (DNA): TGCAGTGCTAGGGCGCAGGGCGGGGAAAAACTGTTTTTT.

This clonotype occurred a few times. One end of the junction is discordant with germline, which a read error may explain. This chain joins TRBV5-1 and TRBJ2-1, with D possibly TRBD2 on 5 matching bases. Germline loops: CDR1 SGHRS, CDR2 YFSETQ. This CDR3 has 13 residues. The CDR3 nucleotides read TGCGCCAGCAGCTTGCCTAGCTACGATGAGCAGTTCTTC. Protein sequence: CASSLPSYDEQFF.

The genes are TRBV7-2 and TRBJ2-2; TRBD2 aligns across 8 bases. Looked up from germline, CDR1 is SGHTA and CDR2 is FQGNSA. The CDR3 extends over 19 amino acids. The V and J ends lost 2 bases and 3 bases, in that order; junction bases with no gene match: 14. CDR3 region: CASSLIGTPLAGHTGELFF. DNA for the CDR3: TGTGCCAGCAGCTTAATAGGGACTCCGCTAGCGGGTCACACCGGGGAGCTGTTTTTT.

The chain uses TRBV3-1 and TRBJ2-1; 10 nucleotides agree with TRBD2. Germline V gene data show CDR1 as LGHDT and CDR2 as YNNKEL (reference sequence). This CDR3 spans 15 amino acids. Germline trimming cut 1 base from V and 10 bases from J; bases unmatched to any gene: 7. CDR3 sequence (DNA): TGTGCCAGCAGCCAAGCTAGCGGGGGATTAAAGGAGCAGTTCTTC. Residues: CASSQASGGLKEQFF.

The V and J genes are TRBV27 and TRBJ1-2; D is perhaps TRBD1 (6 bases). V was trimmed by 6 bases and J by 4 bases, leaving 15 bases between them. Germline CDR1 MNHEY, CDR2 SMNVEV (reference sequence). The CDR3 is 14 residues long. The CDR3 loop is CASRKTTGSYGYTF. In nucleotides, the CDR3 is TGTGCCAGCAGGAAAACGACAGGAAGCTATGGCTACACCTTC.

This clonotype was detected only a few times. This chain uses TRBV10-3 with TRBJ2-1; D is unclear. Looked up from germline, CDR1 is ENHRY and CDR2 is SYGVKD. The CDR3 extends over 15 amino acids. Trimming took off 3 bases at V and 4 bases at J, with 13 bases between the two ends. The CDR3 DNA sequence: TGTGCCATCAGTGAAGTCGACGCGGCTTACAATGAGCAGTTCTTC. It translates to CAISEVDAAYNEQFF.

The chain recombines TRBV20-1 with TRBJ2-4; 14 bases agree with TRBD2. Germline V gene data show CDR1 as DFQATT and CDR2 as SNEGSKA (reference sequence). The CDR3 is 17 residues long. Losses at the gene ends were 0 bases for V and 6 bases for J; bases not matched to a gene: 7. The CDR3 nucleotides are TGCAGTGCTAGAGATCTGGGACTAGCGGGAGCAAGAAACATTCAGTACTTC. It is translated as CSARDLGLAGARNIQYF.

V and J are TRBV5-5 and TRBJ2-5, with 7 bases that match TRBD1. Germline CDR1 SGHKS, CDR2 YYEKEE (reference sequence). J lost 3 bases, V lost 7 bases, and 9 bases had no gene match. The CDR3 runs to 14 residues. The DNA of the CDR3 is TGTGCCAGCGGAAAGGGACAGCCTAAAGAGACCCAGTACTTC. Residues: CASGKGQPKETQYF.

This clonotype was counted many times. The chain recombines TRBV29-1 with TRBJ1-4; D ambiguous. Germline V gives CDR1 SQVTM, CDR2 ANQGSEA. Trimming removed 6 bases at V and 7 bases at J, with 12 bases between. The CDR3 contains 12 residues. CDR3 sequence reads: CSVLTEGEKLFF. CDR3 DNA: TGCAGCGTCCTCACCGAGGGTGAAAAACTGTTTTTT.

The rearrangement uses TRBV7-2 and TRBJ1-1; no reliable D call. Germline loops: CDR1 SGHTA, CDR2 FQGNSA. The CDR3 has 13 amino acids. V gave up 1 base and J gave up 4 bases, with 7 bases separating them. CDR3 coding DNA: TGTGCCAGCAGCTTAGTACAGCTCACTGAAGCTTTCTTT. Its translation is CASSLVQLTEAFF.

This clonotype was detected only a few times. The V gene is TRBV10-3, the J gene TRBJ1-2, with 9 positions matching TRBD1. V shed 2 bases and J 1 base; nucleotides not matched to a gene: 5. Germline CDR1 and CDR2: ENHRY and SYGVKD. The CDR3 spans 16 residues. The CDR3 DNA reads as TGTGCCATCAGTGAGGGACAGGGGCAACTTAACTATGGCTACACCTTC. This gives the protein CAISEGQGQLNYGYTF.